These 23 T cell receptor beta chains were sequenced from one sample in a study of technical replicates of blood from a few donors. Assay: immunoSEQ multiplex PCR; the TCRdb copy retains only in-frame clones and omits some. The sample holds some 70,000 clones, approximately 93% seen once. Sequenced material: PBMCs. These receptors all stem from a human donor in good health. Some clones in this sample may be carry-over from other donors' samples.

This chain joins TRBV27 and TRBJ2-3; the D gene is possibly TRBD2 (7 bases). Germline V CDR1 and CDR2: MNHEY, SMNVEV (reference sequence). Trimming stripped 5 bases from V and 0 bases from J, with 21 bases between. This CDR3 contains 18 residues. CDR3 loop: CASSLGGGGSSSTDTQYF. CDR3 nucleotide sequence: TGTGCCAGCAGTCTTGGGGGAGGGGGGTCGTCTAGCACAGATACGCAGTATTTT.

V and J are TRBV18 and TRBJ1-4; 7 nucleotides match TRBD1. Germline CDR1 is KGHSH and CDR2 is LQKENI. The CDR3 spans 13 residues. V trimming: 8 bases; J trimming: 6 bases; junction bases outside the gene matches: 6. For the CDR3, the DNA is TGTGCCAGCACCCGGGACAGAGATGAAAAACTGTTTTTT. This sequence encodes CASTRDRDEKLFF.

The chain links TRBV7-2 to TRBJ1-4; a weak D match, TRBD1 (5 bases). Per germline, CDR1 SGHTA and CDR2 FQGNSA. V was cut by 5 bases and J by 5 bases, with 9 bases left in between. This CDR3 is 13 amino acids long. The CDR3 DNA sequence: TGTGCCAGCAGCCCAAACAGGAATGAAAAACTGTTTTTT. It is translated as CASSPNRNEKLFF.

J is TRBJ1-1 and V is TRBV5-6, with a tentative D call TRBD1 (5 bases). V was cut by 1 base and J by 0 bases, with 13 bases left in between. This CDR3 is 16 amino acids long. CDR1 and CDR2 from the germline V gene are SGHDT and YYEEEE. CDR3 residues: CASSLKQAGVNTEAFF. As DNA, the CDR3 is TGTGCCAGCAGCTTGAAGCAGGCGGGGGTGAACACTGAAGCTTTCTTT.

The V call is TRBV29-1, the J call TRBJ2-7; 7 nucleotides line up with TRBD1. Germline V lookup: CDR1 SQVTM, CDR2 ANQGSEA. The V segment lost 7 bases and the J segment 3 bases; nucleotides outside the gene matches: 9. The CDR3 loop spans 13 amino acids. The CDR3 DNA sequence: TGCAGCGCCCGGGACAGTTACAACTACGAGCAGTACTTC. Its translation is CSARDSYNYEQYF.

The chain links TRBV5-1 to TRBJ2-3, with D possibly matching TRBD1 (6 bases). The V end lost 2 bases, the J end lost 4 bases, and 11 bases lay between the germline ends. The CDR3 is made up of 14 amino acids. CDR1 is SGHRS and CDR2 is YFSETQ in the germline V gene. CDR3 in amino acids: CASSFRGFPDTQYF. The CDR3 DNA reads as TGCGCCAGCAGCTTCAGGGGCTTTCCAGATACGCAGTATTTT. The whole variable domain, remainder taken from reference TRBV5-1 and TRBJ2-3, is KAGVTQTPRYLIKTRGQQVTLSCSPISGHRSVSWYQQTPGQGLQFLFEYFSETQRNKGNFPGRFSGRQFSNSRSEMNVSTLELGDSALYLCASSFRGFPDTQYFGPGTRLTVL.

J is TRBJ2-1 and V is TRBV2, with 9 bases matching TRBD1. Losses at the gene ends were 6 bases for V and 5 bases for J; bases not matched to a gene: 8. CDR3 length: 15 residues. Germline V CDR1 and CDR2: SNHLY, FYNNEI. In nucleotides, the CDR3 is TGTGCCAGCAGGTCACAGGGGGCTTCTCACAATGAGCAGTTCTTC. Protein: CASRSQGASHNEQFF.

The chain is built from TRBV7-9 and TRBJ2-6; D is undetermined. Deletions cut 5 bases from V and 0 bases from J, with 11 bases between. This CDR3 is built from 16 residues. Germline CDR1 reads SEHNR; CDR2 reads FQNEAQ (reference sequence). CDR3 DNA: TGTGCCAGCAGCGCCTTACCGAGCTCTGGGGCCAACGTCCTGACTTTC. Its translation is CASSALPSSGANVLTF.

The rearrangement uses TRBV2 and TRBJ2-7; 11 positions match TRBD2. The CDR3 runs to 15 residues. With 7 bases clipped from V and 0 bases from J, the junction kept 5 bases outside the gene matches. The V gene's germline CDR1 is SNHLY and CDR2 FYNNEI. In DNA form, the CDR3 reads TGTGCCAGCACCGGGACTAGCGGAAACTCCTACGAGCAGTACTTC. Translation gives CASTGTSGNSYEQYF. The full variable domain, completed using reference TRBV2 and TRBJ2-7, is EPEVTQTPSHQVTQMGQEVILRCVPISNHLYFYWYRQILGQKVEFLVSFYNNEISEKSEIFDDQFSVERPDGSNFTLKIRSTKLEDSAMYFCASTGTSGNSYEQYFGPGTRLTVT.

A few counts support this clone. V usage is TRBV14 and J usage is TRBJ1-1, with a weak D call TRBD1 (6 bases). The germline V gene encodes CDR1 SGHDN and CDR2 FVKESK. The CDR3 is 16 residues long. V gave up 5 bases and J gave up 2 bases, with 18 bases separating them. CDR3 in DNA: TGTGCCAGCAGCAAAATCCGAATCAGGGGAAACACTGAAGCTTTCTTT. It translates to CASSKIRIRGNTEAFF.

DNA for the CDR3: TGCAGCGTTGTTGGGCTAGCGGGAGGTTCTCCCTCCTACGAGCAGTACTTC. Protein sequence: CSVVGLAGGSPSYEQYF. This chain joins TRBV29-1 and TRBJ2-7; 11 bases are shared with TRBD2. CDR1 is SQVTM, CDR2 ANQGSEA, per germline. The CDR3 has 17 residues. After removal of 4 bases from V and 0 bases from J, the junction contained 11 bases not matched to a gene.

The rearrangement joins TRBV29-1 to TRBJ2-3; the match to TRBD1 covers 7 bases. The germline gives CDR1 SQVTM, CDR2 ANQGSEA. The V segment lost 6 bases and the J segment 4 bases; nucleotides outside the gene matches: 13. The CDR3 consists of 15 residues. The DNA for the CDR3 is TGCAGCGTCGGTGACGGGACAGCCCGGGCAGATACGCAGTATTTT. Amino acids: CSVGDGTARADTQYF.

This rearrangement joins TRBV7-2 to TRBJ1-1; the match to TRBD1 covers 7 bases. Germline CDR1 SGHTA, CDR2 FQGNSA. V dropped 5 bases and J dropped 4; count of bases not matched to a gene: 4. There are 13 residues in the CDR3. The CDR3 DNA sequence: TGTGCCAGCAGCCCTTGGACAGGCACTGAAGCTTTCTTT. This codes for CASSPWTGTEAFF. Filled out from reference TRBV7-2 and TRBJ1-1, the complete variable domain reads GAGVSQSPSNKVTEKGKDVELRCDPISGHTALYWYRQSLGQGLEFLIYFQGNSAPDKSGLPSDRFSAERTGGSVSTLTIQRTQQEDSAVYLCASSPWTGTEAFFGQGTRLTVV.

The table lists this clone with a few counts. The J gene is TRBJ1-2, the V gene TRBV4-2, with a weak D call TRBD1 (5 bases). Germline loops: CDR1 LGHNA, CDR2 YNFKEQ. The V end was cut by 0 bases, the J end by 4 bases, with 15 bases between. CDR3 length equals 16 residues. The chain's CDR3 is CASSQDDGGDFYGYTF. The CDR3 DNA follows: TGTGCCAGCAGCCAAGACGATGGGGGGGATTTCTATGGCTACACCTTC.

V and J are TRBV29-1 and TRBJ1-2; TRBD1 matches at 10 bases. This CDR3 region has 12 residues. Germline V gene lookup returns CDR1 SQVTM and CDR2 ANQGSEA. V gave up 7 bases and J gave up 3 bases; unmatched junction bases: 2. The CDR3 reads CSATGGDYGYTF. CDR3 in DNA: TGCAGCGCGACAGGGGGCGACTATGGCTACACCTTC.

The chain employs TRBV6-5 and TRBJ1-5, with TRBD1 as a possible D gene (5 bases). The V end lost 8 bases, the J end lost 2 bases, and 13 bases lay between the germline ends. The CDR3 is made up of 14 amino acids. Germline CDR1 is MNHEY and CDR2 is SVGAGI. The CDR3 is CASGNPGRNQPQHF. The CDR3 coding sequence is TGTGCCAGCGGGAATCCAGGGCGCAATCAGCCCCAGCATTTT.

The CDR3 sequence is CASSPQALNTEAFF. CDR3 nucleotides: TGTGCCAGCAGCCCCCAAGCTTTAAACACTGAAGCTTTCTTT. The chain joins TRBV25-1 to TRBJ1-1; D is unclear. CDR3 size: 14 residues. The germline V and J ends were trimmed by 6 bases and 2 bases, with 13 bases remaining between them. CDR1 is MGHDK, CDR2 SYGVNS, per germline.

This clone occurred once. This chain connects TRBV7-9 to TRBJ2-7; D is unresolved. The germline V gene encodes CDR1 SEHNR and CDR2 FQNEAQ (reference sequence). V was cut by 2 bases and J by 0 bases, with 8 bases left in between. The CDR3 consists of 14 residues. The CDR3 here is CASSLSSNSYEQYF. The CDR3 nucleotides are TGTGCCAGCAGCTTAAGCTCAAACTCCTACGAGCAGTACTTC.

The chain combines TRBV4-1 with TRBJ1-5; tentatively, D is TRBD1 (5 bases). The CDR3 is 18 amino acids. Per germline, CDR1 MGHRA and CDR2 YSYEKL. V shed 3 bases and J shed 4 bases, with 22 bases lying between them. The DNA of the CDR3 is TGCGCCAGCAGCCACCCTAGGCGCAGGGTGGGTGGGAATCAGCCCCAGCATTTT. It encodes CASSHPRRRVGGNQPQHF.

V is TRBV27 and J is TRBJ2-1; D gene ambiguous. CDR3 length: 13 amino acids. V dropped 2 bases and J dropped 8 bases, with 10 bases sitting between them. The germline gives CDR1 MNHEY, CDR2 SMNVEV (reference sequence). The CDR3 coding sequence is TGTGCCAGCAGTTTACCCGGGTCCCATGAGCAGTTCTTC. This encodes CASSLPGSHEQFF.

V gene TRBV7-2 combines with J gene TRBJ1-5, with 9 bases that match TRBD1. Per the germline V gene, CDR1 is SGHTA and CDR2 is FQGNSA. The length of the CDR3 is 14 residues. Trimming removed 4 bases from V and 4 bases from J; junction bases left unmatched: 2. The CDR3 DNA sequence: TGTGCCAGCAGCTCCGGGACAGGGAATCAGCCCCAGCATTTT. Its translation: CASSSGTGNQPQHF.

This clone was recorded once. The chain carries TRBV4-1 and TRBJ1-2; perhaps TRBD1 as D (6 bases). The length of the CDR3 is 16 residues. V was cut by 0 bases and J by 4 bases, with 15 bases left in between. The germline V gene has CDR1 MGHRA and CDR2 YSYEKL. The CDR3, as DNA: TGCGCCAGCAGCCAAGATCGCCCTACAGGGAGCTATGGCTACACCTTC. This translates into CASSQDRPTGSYGYTF.

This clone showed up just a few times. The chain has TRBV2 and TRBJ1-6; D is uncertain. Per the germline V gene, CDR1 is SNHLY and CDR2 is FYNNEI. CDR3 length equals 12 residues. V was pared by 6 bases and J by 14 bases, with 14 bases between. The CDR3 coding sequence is TGTGCCAGCAGGCGACTAACTGGGTCCCTCCACTTT. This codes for CASRRLTGSLHF.